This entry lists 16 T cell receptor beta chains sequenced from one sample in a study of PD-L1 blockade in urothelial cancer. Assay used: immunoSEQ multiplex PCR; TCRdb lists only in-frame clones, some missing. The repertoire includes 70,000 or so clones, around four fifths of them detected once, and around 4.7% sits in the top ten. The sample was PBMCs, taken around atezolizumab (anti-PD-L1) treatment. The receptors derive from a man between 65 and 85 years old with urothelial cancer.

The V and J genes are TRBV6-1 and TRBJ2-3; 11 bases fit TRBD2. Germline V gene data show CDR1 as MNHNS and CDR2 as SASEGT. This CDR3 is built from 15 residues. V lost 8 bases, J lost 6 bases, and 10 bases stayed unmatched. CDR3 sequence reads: CASSHLAGGGDTQYF. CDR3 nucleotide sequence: TGTGCCAGCTCTCATTTAGCGGGAGGGGGGGATACGCAGTATTTT.

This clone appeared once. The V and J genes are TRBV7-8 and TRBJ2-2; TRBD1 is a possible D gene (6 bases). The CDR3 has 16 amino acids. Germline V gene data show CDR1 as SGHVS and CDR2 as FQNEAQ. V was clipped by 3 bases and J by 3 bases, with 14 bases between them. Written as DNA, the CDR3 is TGTGCCAGCAGCTTTTTAGGGACATCATACACCGGGGAGCTGTTTTTT. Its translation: CASSFLGTSYTGELFF. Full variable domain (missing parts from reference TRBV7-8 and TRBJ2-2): GAGVSQSPRYKVAKRGQDVALRCDPISGHVSLFWYQQALGQGPEFLTYFQNEAQLDKSGLPSDRFFAERPEGSVSTLKIQRTQQEDSAVYLCASSFLGTSYTGELFFGEGSRLTVL.

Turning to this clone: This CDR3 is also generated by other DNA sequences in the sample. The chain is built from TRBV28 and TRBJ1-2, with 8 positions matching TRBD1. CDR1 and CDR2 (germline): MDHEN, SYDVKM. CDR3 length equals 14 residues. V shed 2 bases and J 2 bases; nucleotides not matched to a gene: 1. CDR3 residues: CASSLGQGNYGYTF. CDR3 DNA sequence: TGTGCCAGCAGTTTAGGACAGGGAAACTATGGCTACACCTTC.

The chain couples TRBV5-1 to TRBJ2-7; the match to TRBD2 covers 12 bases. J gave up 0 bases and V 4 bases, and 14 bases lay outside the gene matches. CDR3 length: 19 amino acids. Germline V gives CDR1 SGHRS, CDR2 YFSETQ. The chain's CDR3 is CASSPGLAGPTRSSYEQYF. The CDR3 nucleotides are TGCGCCAGCAGCCCCGGACTAGCGGGGCCGACCAGGAGCTCCTACGAGCAGTACTTC.

The CDR3: CASSLGRGRAAGGEQYF. Here the CDR3 DNA reads TGTGCCAGCAGCTTAGGGCGTGGGAGGGCCGCGGGAGGCGAGCAGTACTTC. The rearrangement uses TRBV7-9 and TRBJ2-7; 8 bases line up with TRBD2. V trimming: 1 base; J trimming: 6 bases; junction bases outside the gene matches: 14. This CDR3 comprises 17 residues. Germline CDR1 reads SEHNR; CDR2 reads FQNEAQ (reference sequence).

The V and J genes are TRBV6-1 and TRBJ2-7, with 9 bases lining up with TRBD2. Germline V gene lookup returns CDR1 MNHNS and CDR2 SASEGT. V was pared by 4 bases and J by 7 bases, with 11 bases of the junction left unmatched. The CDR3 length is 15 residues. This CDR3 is CASSVSSGVVGEQYF. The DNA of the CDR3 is TGTGCCAGCAGTGTATCTAGCGGGGTCGTGGGGGAGCAGTACTTC.

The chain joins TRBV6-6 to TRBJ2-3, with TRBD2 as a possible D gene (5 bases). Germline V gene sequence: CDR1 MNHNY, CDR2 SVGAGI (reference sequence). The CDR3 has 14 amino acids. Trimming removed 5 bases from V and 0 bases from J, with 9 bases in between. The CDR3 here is CASSGAVSTDTQYF. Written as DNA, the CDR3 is TGTGCCAGCAGTGGAGCGGTTAGCACAGATACGCAGTATTTT.

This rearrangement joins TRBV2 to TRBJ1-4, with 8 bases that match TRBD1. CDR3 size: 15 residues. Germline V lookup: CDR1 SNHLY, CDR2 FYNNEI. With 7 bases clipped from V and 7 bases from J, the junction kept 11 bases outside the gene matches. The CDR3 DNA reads TGTGCCAGCACCGCACAGGACAGGGTTCGTGAAAAACTGTTTTTT. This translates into CASTAQDRVREKLFF.

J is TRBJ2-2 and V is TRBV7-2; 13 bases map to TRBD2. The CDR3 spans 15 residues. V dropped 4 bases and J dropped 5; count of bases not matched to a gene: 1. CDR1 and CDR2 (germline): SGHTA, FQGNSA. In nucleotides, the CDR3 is TGTGCCAGCAGCTCGGGACTAGCGGGAACCGGGGAGCTGTTTTTT. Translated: CASSSGLAGTGELFF.

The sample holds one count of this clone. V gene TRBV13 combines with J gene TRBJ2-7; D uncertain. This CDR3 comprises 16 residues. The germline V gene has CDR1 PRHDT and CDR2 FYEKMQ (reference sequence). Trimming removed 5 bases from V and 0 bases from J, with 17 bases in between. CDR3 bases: TGTGCCAGCAGCGCAAGAGCGACGTCACGCTCCTACGAGCAGTACTTC. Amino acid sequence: CASSARATSRSYEQYF.

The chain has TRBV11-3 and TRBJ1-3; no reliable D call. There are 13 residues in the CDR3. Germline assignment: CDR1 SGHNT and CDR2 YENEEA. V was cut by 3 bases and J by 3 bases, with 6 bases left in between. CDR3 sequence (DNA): TGTGCCAGCAGCTTTACGGGTGGAAACACCATATATTTT. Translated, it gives CASSFTGGNTIYF. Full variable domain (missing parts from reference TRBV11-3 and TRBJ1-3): EAGVVQSPRYKIIEKKQPVAFWCNPISGHNTLYWYLQNLGQGPELLIRYENEEAVDDSQLPKDRFSAERLKGVDSTLKIQPAELGDSAVYLCASSFTGGNTIYFGEGSWLTVV.

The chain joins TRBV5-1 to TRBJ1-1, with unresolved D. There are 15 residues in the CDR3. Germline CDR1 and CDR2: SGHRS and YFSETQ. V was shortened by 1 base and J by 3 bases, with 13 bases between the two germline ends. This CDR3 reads CASSLLGRADTEAFF. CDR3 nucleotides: TGCGCCAGCAGCTTGCTGGGGAGGGCGGACACTGAAGCTTTCTTT.

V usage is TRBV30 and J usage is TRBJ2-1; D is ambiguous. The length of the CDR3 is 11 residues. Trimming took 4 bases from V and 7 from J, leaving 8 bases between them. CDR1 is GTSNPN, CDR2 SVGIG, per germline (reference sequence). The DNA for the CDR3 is TGTGCCTGGACCCCCTCGAATGAGCAGTTCTTC. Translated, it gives CAWTPSNEQFF. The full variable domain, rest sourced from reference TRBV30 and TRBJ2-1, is SQTIHQWPATLVQPVGSPLSLECTVEGTSNPNLYWYRQAAGRGLQLLFYSVGIGQISSEVPQNLSASRPQDRQFILSSKKLLLSDSGFYLCAWTPSNEQFFGPGTRLTVL.

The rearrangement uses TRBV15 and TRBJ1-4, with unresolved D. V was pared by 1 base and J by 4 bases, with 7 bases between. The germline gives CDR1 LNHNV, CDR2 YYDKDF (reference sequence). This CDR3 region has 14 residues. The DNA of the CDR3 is TGTGCCACCAGCAGAGCACAGCTTAATGAAAAACTGTTTTTT. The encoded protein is CATSRAQLNEKLFF.

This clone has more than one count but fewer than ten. Here the CDR3 DNA reads TGTGCCAGCTCACCAAGCAGGGGGCAAGGGTATGGCTACACCTTC. Translated, it gives CASSPSRGQGYGYTF. The chain combines TRBV18 with TRBJ1-2; 8 nucleotides agree with TRBD1. The CDR3 loop spans 15 amino acids. The V gene end was trimmed by 2 bases and the J gene end by 5 bases; junction bases not matched to a gene: 7. CDR1 KGHSH and CDR2 LQKENI come from the germline V gene.

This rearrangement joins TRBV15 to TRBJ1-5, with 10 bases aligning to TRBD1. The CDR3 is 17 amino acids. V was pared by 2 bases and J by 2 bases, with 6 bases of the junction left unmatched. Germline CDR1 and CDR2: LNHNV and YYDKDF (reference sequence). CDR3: CATSRPPGTGGNQPQHF. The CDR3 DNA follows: TGTGCCACCAGCAGACCCCCCGGGACAGGGGGCAATCAGCCCCAGCATTTT.